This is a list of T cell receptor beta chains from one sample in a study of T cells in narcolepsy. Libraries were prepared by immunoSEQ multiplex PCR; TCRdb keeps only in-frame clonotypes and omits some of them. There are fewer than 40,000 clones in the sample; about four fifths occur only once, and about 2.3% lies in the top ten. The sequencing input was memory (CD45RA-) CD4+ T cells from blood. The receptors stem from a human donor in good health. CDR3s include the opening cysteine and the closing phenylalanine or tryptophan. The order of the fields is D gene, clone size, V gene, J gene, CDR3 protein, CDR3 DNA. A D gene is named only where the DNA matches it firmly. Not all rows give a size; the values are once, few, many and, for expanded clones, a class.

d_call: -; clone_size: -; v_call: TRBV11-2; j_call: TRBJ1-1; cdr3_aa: CASSYGTTEAFF; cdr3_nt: TGTGCCAGCAGTTATGGGACCACTGAAGCTTTCTTT
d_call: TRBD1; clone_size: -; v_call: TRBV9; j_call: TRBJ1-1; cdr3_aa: CASNTGTVNTEAFF; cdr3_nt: TGTGCCAGCAATACCGGGACAGTTAACACTGAAGCTTTCTTT
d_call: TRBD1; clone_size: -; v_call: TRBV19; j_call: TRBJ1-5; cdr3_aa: CASRLSDRFSNQPQHF; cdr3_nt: TGTGCCAGCCGCCTATCGGACAGGTTTTCCAATCAGCCCCAGCATTTT
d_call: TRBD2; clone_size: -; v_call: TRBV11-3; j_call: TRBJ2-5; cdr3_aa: CASSLGLAGEGETQYF; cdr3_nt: TGTGCCAGCAGCCTGGGACTAGCGGGAGAGGGGGAGACCCAGTACTTC
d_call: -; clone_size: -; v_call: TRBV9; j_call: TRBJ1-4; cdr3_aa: CASSPGVMLNEKLFF; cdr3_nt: TGTGCCAGCAGCCCCGGCGTGATGCTTAATGAAAAACTGTTTTTT
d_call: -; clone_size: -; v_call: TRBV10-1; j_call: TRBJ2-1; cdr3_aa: CASSESTGGRTYNEQFF; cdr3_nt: TGCGCCAGCAGTGAGTCGACTGGGGGGCGAACATACAATGAGCAGTTCTTC
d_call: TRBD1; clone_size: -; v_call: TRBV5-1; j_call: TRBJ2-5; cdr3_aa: CASSSLPGGRETQYF; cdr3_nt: TGCGCCAGCAGCTCTCTCCCAGGGGGTCGTGAGACCCAGTACTTC
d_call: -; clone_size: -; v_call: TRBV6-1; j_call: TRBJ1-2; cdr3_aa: CASSELASKGLRNGYTF; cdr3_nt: TGTGCCAGCAGTGAACTTGCGTCTAAAGGGCTTCGGAATGGCTACACCTTC
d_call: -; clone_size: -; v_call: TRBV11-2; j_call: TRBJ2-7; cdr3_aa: CASTVTGTTYEQYF; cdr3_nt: TGTGCCAGCACCGTTACAGGGACTACCTACGAGCAGTACTTC
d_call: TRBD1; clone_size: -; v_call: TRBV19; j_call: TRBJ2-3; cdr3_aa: CASSDRAQRLTDTQYF; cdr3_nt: TGTGCCAGTAGCGACAGGGCCCAAAGACTCACAGATACGCAGTATTTT
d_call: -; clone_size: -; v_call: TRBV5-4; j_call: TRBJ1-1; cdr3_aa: CASARQENTEAFF; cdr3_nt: TGTGCCAGCGCAAGACAGGAGAACACTGAAGCTTTCTTT
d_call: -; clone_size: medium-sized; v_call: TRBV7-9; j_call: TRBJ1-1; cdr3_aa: CASSMHDRGEAFF; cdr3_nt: TGTGCCAGCAGCATGCACGACAGAGGAGAAGCTTTCTTT
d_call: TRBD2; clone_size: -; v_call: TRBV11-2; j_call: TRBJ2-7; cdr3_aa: CASSSTTSGMGEQYF; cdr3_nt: TGTGCCAGCAGCTCGACGACTAGCGGGATGGGGGAGCAGTACTTC
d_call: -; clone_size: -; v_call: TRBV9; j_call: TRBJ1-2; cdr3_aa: CASSQAANYGYTF; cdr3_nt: TGTGCCAGCAGCCAGGCAGCTAACTATGGCTACACCTTC
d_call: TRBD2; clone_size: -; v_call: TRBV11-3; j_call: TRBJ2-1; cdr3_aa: CASGQEGGSNEQFF; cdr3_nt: TGTGCCAGCGGACAAGAGGGAGGGTCAAATGAGCAGTTCTTC
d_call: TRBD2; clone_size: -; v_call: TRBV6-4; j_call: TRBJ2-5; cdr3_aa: CASSEAPGGTQYF; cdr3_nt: TGTGCCAGCAGTGAGGCTCCGGGAGGGACCCAGTACTTC
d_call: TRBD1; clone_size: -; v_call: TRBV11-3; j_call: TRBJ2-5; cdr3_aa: CASSLDLTGKEQETQYF; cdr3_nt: TGTGCCAGCAGCTTAGATCTGACAGGGAAAGAGCAAGAGACCCAGTACTTC
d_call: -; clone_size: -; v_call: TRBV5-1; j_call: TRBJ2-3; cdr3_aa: CASSLAGGTDTQYF; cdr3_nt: TGCGCCAGCAGCTTGGCAGGGGGCACAGATACGCAGTATTTT
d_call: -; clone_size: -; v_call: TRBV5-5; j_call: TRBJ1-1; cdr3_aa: CASSRPGVGTEAFF; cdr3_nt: TGTGCCAGCAGCCGCCCCGGGGTTGGAACTGAAGCTTTCTTT
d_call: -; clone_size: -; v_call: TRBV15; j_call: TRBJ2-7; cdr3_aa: CATSRDIAGTFYEQYF; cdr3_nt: TGTGCCACCAGCAGAGATATAGCAGGGACCTTCTACGAGCAGTACTTC
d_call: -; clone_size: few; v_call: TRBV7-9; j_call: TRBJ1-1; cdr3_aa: CASRQMSNTEAFF; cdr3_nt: TGTGCCAGCAGACAGATGTCGAACACTGAAGCTTTCTTT
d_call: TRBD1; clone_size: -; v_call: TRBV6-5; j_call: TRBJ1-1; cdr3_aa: CASLDRLNTEAFF; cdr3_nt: TGTGCCAGCTTGGACAGGTTGAACACTGAAGCTTTCTTT
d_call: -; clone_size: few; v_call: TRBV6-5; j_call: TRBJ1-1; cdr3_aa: CASSYEGNTEAFF; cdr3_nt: TGTGCCAGCAGTTACGAGGGAAACACTGAAGCTTTCTTT
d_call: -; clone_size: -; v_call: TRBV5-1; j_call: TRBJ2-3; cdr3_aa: CASSFGGYTDTQYF; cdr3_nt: TGCGCCAGCAGCTTTGGCGGGTATACAGATACGCAGTATTTT
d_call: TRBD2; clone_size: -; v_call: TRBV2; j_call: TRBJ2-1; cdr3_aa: CAGGPSGGGYNEQFF; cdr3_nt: TGTGCCGGCGGACCGAGCGGGGGGGGTTACAATGAGCAGTTCTTC
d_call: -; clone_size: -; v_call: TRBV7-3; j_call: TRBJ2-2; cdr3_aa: CASSTSTGELFF; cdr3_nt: TGTGCCAGCAGCACCTCCACCGGGGAGCTGTTTTTT
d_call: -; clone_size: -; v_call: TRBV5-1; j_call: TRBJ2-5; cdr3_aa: CASGGREGETQYF; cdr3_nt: TGCGCCAGCGGGGGCAGGGAAGGGGAGACCCAGTACTTC
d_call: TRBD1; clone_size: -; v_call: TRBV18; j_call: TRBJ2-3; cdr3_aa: CASSPLGQGGTDTQYF; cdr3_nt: TGTGCCAGCTCACCACTAGGACAGGGAGGCACAGATACGCAGTATTTT
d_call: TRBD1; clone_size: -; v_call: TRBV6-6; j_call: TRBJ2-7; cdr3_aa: CATKTTGGAYEQYF; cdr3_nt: TGTGCCACCAAAACTACAGGGGGCGCGTACGAGCAGTACTTC
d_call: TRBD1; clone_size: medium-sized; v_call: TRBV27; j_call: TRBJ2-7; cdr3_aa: CASSFTGAIGQGAYEQYF; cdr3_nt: TGTGCCAGCAGTTTCACAGGCGCTATCGGACAGGGGGCCTACGAGCAGTACTTC
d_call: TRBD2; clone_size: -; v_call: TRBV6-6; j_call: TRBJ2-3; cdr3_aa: CASSRGAGRVADTQYF; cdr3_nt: TGTGCCAGCAGTAGGGGAGCGGGACGTGTGGCAGATACGCAGTATTTT
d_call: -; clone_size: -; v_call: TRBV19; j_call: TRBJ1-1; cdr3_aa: CATASGWRSTEAFF; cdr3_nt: TGTGCCACCGCCTCAGGGTGGAGGAGCACTGAAGCTTTCTTT
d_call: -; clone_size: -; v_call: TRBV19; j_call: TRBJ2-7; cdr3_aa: CASKGGGGGENEQYF; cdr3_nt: TGTGCCAGTAAGGGGGGCGGCGGGGGCGAGAACGAGCAGTACTTC
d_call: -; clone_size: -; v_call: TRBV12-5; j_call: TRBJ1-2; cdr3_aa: CASGLPGDTRFTF; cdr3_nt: TGTGCTAGTGGTTTGCCAGGGGACACCCGTTTCACCTTC
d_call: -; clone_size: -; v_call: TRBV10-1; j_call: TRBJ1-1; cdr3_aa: CASSESKGPTEAFF; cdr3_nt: TGCGCCAGCAGTGAGTCGAAAGGGCCCACTGAAGCTTTCTTT
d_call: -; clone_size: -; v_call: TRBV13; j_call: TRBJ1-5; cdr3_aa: CASSSGGQPQHF; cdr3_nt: TGTGCCAGCAGCAGCGGGGGTCAGCCCCAGCATTTT
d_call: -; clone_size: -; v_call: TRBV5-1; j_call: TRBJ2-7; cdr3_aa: CASSSTIGRAWEQYF; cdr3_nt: TGCGCCAGCAGCTCAACCATTGGACGGGCCTGGGAGCAGTACTTC
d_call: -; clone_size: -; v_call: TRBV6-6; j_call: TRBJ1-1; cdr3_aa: CASSYGSGRNTEAFF; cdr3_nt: TGTGCCAGCAGTTACGGGTCAGGCAGGAACACTGAAGCTTTCTTT
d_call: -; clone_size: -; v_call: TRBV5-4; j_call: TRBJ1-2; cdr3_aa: CASSLDSGREGYTF; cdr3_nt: TGTGCCAGCAGCTTGGATTCAGGGAGGGAAGGCTACACCTTC
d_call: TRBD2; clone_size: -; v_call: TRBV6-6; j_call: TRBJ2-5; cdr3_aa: CASSYGTSGGAETQYF; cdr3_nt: TGTGCCAGCAGTTACGGGACTAGCGGGGGGGCCGAGACCCAGTACTTC
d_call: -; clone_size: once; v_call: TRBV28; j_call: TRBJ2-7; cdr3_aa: CASSLYGGRDSYEQYF; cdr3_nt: TGTGCCAGCAGTCTTTACGGCGGACGCGACTCCTACGAGCAGTACTTC
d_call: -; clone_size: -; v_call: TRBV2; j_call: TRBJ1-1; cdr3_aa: CASSERTTTEAFF; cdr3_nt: TGTGCCAGCAGTGAAAGGACAACCACTGAAGCTTTCTTT
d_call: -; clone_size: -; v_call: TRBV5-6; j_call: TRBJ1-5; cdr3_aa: CPSSLAGGGGSNQPQHF; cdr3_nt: TGTCCCAGCAGCTTGGCGGGGGGAGGGGGTAGCAATCAGCCCCAGCATTTT
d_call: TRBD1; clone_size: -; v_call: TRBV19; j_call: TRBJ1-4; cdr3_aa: CASAGGTGGYSEKLFF; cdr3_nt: TGTGCCAGCGCCGGAGGGACAGGGGGTTATAGTGAAAAACTGTTTTTT
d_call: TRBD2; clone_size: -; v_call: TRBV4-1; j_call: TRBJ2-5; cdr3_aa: CASSQRGGRETQYF; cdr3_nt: TGCGCCAGCAGCCAACGCGGGGGTCGAGAGACCCAGTACTTC
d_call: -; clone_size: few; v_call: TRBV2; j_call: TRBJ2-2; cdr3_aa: CASSGGPGELFF; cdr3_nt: TGTGCCAGCAGTGGAGGTCCCGGGGAGCTGTTTTTT
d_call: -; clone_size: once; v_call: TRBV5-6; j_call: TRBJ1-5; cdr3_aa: CASSFTRAREPQHF; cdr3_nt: TGTGCCAGCAGCTTTACTCGGGCTCGGGAGCCCCAGCATTTT
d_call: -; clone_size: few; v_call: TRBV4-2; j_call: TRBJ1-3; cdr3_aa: CASSQESGISGNTIYF; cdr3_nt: TGTGCCAGCAGCCAAGAGTCGGGTATCTCTGGAAACACCATATATTTT
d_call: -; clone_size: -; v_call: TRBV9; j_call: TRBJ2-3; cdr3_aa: CASSVATEGPVRTQYF; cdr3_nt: TGTGCCAGCAGCGTAGCTACAGAGGGGCCGGTTCGTACGCAGTATTTT
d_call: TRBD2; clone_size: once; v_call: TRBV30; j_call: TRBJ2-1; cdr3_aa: CAWSRLAGGRAYNEQFF; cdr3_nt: TGTGCCTGGAGTAGACTAGCGGGGGGACGAGCCTACAATGAGCAGTTCTTC
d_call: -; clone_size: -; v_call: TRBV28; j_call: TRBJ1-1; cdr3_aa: CASSLKGTKLVF; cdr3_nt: TGTGCCAGCAGTTTAAAAGGGACGAAGCTAGTCTTT
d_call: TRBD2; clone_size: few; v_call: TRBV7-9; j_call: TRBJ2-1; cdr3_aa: CASDSLTSGTYNEQFF; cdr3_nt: TGTGCCAGCGATTCCCTGACTAGCGGAACTTACAATGAGCAGTTCTTC
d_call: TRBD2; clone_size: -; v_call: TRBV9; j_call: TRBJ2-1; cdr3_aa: CASSVARAGARSYNEQFF; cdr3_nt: TGTGCCAGCAGCGTAGCTAGAGCGGGGGCTAGGTCCTACAATGAGCAGTTCTTC